These 4 T cell receptor beta chains were sequenced from one sample in a study of human T cells and chemical hapten exposure (dated by TCRdb to about 2021). Sample time point, as interpreted from the label and publication: patch test 3, about 24 weeks after DPC sensitization. The sample's treatment or condition label, in plain terms: therapeutic diphenylcyclopropenone sensitization with weekly scalp DPC. Library preparation was by RACE. The sequencing machine was a NextSeq 500. TCRdb ran its own pipeline on the public reads, namely fastp trimming at Q25 and MiXCR clone calling, and kept in-frame beta chains. A single entry per CDR3 protein holds the most common genes and DNA from its merged rows. Here the sample has about 160,000 distinct CDR3 sequences; roughly a quarter occur a single time. The ten largest clones capture roughly 2.2% of the sample. The sequencing used whole blood, collected in connection with sensitization to the hapten diphenylcyclopropenone (DPC). The source is a woman aged 18 to 35 with alopecia areata. Some clones in this sample may be carry-over from other donors' samples.

This clonotype appeared once. The chain uses TRBV15 and TRBJ2-7; D perhaps matches TRBD2 (5 bases). Germline V lookup: CDR1 LNHNV, CDR2 YYDKDF (reference sequence). V was trimmed by 2 bases and J by 1 base, leaving 12 bases between them. The CDR3 runs 15 residues. Here the CDR3 DNA reads TGTGCCACCAGCAGACTCCGGACTCATTCCTACGAGCAGTACTTC. This translates into CATSRLRTHSYEQYF.

CDR3 residues: CASSLEWAGGLGQPQHF. The CDR3 nucleotides are TGTGCCAGCAGCTTAGAGTGGGCAGGGGGTTTGGGGCAGCCCCAGCATTTT. The chain uses TRBV7-6 and TRBJ1-5; 7 nucleotides match TRBD1. V shed 1 base and J 7 bases; nucleotides not matched to a gene: 13. Germline-derived CDR1 and CDR2 are SGHVS and FNYEAQ. This CDR3 has 17 amino acids. The whole variable domain, remainder taken from reference TRBV7-6 and TRBJ1-5, is GAGVSQSPRYKVTKRGQDVALRCDPISGHVSLYWYRQALGQGPEFLTYFNYEAQQDKSGLPNDRFSAERPEGSISTLTIQRTEQRDSAMYRCASSLEWAGGLGQPQHFGDGTRLSIL.

This clonotype came up a few times. The chain couples TRBV28 to TRBJ2-1, with 8 bases that match TRBD1. There are 14 residues in the CDR3. V gave up 5 bases and J gave up 7 bases; unmatched junction bases: 7. Germline CDR1 MDHEN, CDR2 SYDVKM. CDR3 bases: TGTGCCAGCAGTGCAGGGGGCGGCCCGAATGAGCAGTTCTTC. It yields the protein CASSAGGGPNEQFF. The entire variable domain, with the rest obtained from reference TRBV28 and TRBJ2-1, is as follows: DVKVTQSSRYLVKRTGEKVFLECVQDMDHENMFWYRQDPGLGLRLIYFSYDVKMKEKGDIPEGYSVSREKKERFSLILESASTNQTSMYLCASSAGGGPNEQFFGPGTRLTVL.

The chain combines TRBV12-2 with TRBJ1-6. TRBV12-2 is deemed a pseudogene. The CDR3 contains 14 residues. CDR3 DNA sequence: TGTGCAAGTCGCTTAGAACGGGTTTATTCACCCCTTCACTTT. Translation gives CASRLERVYSPLHF.